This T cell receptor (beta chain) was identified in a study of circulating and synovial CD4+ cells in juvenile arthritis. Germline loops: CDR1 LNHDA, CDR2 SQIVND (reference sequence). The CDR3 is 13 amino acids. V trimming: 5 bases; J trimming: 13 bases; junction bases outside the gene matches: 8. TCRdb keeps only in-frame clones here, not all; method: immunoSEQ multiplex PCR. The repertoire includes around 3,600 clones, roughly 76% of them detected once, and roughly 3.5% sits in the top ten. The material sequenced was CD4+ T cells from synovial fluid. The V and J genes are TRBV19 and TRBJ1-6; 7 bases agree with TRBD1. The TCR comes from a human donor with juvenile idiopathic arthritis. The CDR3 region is CASSSRDRAPLHF. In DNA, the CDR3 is TGTGCCAGTAGTTCCCGGGACAGAGCGCCCCTCCACTTT. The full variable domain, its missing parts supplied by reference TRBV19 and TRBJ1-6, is DGGITQSPKYLFRKEGQNVTLSCEQNLNHDAMYWYRQDPGQGLRLIYYSQIVNDFQKGDIAEGYSVSREKKESFPLTVTSAQKNPTAFYLCASSSRDRAPLHFGNGTRLTVT.